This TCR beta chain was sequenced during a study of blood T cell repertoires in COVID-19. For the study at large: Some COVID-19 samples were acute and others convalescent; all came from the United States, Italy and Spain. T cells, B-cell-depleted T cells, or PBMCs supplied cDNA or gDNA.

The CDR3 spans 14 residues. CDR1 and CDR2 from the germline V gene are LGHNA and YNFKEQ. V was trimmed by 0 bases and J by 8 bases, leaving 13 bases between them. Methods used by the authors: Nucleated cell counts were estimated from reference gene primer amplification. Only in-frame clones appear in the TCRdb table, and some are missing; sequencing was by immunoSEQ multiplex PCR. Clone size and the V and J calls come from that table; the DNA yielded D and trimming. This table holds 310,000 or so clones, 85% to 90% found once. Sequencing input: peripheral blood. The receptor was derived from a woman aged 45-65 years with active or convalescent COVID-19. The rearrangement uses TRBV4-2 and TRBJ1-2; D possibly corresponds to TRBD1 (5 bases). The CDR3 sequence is CASSQERSHRGYTF. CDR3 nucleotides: TGTGCCAGCAGCCAAGAAAGGAGCCACAGGGGCTACACCTTC.